The 4 T cell receptor beta chains below were found in one sample sequenced in a study of blood T cell repertoires in COVID-19. Generated by immunoSEQ multiplex PCR, the TCRdb table keeps only in-frame clones and is missing some. This repertoire shows 290,000 or so clones, 80% to 85% found once; its top ten account for 5%. The sequenced sample was PBMCs or T cells enriched from blood (not recorded which). The receptor set was obtained from a man aged 35-49 years who had been exposed to COVID-19.

This clone was picked up one time. V usage is TRBV12-3 or TRBV12-4 and J usage is TRBJ2-1; 8 bases line up with TRBD2. The CDR3 runs to 13 residues. V lost 10 bases to trimming and J lost 4 bases; unmatched junction nucleotides: 6. For the CDR3, the DNA is TGTGCCACCCGGGAGGGGCGGTACAATGAGCAGTTCTTC. It codes for CATREGRYNEQFF.

V is TRBV14 and J is TRBJ2-3; TRBD2 matches 7 bases. Germline V CDR1 and CDR2: SGHDN, FVKESK. The ends lost 3 bases at V and 3 bases at J; junction bases unmatched: 9. This CDR3 is 16 amino acids long. CDR3 DNA: TGTGCCAGCAGCCACATAGGGAGGGCCCATACAGATACGCAGTATTTT. Protein: CASSHIGRAHTDTQYF.

This chain connects TRBV7-3 to TRBJ2-1; TRBD2 agrees at 13 bases. The CDR3 extends over 17 amino acids. V shed 2 bases and J 4 bases; nucleotides not matched to a gene: 5. Germline V CDR1 and CDR2: SGHTA, FQGTGA. This CDR3 reads CASSLRGLAGTYNEQFF. In DNA form, the CDR3 reads TGTGCCAGCAGCTTACGGGGACTAGCGGGAACTTACAATGAGCAGTTCTTC.

This clone was seen a few times. The J gene is TRBJ1-3, the V gene TRBV28; D is unclear. With 5 bases removed from V and 4 bases from J, the gap between germline ends came to 15 bases. The CDR3 spans 15 residues. In germline, CDR1 is MDHEN, CDR2 SYDVKM. CDR3 in amino acids: CASSTTFAEGNTIYF. CDR3 sequence (DNA): TGTGCCAGCAGTACTACCTTTGCGGAGGGAAACACCATATATTTT.